This T cell receptor (beta chain) comes out of a study of T-cell memory formation after mild COVID-19. Whole-study findings and limits: Researchers found some responding clones in pre-infection memory, a sign that cross-reactive memory joined.

TCRdb independently ran MiXCR on the 5' RACE reads; one entry per CDR3 protein. This sample has about 110,000 distinct CDR3 sequences; roughly a sixth occur once, and the top ten carry about 6%. To note about this clonotype: As yet, its antigen is unknown.

The source material was PBMCs or a T cell subset sorted from them (not recorded which). The clonotype was recovered from a man younger than 35 who had mild COVID-19 (a few samples of this study predate the infection). Cell type and time point are not known.

Written as DNA, the CDR3 is TGTGCCAGCAGCCAAGATGCTAGCGGGGAGACCCAGTACTTC. Encoded protein: CASSQDASGETQYF. The chain is built from TRBV3-1 and TRBJ2-5; 8 bases align to TRBD2. CDR1 is LGHDT, CDR2 YNNKEL, per germline (reference sequence). The CDR3 spans 14 residues. The trim removed 0 bases at V and 5 bases at J, leaving 2 bases unmatched.